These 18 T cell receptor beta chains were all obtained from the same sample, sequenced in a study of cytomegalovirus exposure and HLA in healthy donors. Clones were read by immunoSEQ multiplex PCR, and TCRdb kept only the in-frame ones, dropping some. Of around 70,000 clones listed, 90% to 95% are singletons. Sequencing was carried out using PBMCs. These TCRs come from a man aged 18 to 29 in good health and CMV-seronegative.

The CDR3, as DNA: TGTGCCAGCACCCCTAGAGAAGGAGATGAGCAGTTCTTC. It translates to CASTPREGDEQFF. The V gene is TRBV7-9, the J gene TRBJ2-1; D is unclear. Per germline, CDR1 SEHNR and CDR2 FQNEAQ (reference sequence). Trimming cost V 7 bases and J 8 bases, with 15 bases left between them. The CDR3 has 13 amino acids. Full variable domain (remainder filled in from reference TRBV7-9 and TRBJ2-1): DTGVSQNPRHKITKRGQNVTFRCDPISEHNRLYWYRQTLGQGPEFLTYFQNEAQLEKSRLLSDRFSAERPKGSFSTLEIQRTEQGDSAMYLCASTPREGDEQFFGPGTRLTVL.

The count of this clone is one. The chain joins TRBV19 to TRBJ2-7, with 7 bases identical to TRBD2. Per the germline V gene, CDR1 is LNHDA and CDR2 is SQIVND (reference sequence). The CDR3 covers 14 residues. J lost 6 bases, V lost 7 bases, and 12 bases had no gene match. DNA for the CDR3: TGTGCCAGTACGGATACTGGGGGGGTCCGCGAGCAGTACTTC. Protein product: CASTDTGGVREQYF.

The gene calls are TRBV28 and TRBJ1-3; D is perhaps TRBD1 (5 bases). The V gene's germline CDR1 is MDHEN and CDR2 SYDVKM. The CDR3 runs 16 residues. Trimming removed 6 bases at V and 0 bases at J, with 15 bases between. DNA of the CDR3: TGTGCCAGCAGGACATCCGACAGAAACTCTGGAAACACCATATATTTT. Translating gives CASRTSDRNSGNTIYF.

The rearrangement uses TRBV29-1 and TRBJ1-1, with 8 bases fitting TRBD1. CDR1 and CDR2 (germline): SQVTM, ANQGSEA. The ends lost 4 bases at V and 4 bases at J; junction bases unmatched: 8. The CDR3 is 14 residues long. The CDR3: CSVVLRQGSTEAFF. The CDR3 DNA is TGCAGCGTTGTGCTAAGACAGGGGAGCACTGAAGCTTTCTTT.

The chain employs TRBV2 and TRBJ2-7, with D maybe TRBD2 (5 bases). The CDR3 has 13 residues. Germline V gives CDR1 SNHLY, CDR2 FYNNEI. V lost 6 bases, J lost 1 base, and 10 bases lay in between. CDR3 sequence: CASRPPGSYEQYF. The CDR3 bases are TGTGCCAGCAGGCCCCCGGGGTCCTACGAGCAGTACTTC.

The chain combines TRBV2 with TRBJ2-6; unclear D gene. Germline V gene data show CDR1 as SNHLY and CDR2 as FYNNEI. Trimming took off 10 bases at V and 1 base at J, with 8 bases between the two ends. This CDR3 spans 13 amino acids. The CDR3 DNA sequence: TGTGCCACAACAGCTTCTGGGGCCAACGTCCTGACTTTC. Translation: CATTASGANVLTF.

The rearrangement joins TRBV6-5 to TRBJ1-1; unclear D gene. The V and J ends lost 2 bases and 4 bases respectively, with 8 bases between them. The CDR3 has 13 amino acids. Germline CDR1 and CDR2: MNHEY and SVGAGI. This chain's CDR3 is CASSYGRGTEAFF. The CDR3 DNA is TGTGCCAGCAGTTACGGCCGGGGCACTGAAGCTTTCTTT.

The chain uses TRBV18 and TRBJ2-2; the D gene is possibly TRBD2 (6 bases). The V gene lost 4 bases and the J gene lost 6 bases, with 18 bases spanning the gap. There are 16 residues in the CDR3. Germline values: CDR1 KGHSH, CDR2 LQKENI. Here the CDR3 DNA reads TGTGCCAGCTCACAGGAGGGCGCAGAATGGTCCGGGGAGCTGTTTTTT. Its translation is CASSQEGAEWSGELFF.

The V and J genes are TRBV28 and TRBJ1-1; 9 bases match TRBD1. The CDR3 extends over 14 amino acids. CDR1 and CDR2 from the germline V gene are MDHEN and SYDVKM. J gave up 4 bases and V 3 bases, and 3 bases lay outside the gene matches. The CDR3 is CASSFYRGLTEAFF. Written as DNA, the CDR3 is TGTGCCAGCAGTTTTTACAGGGGGCTCACTGAAGCTTTCTTT.

CDR3 region: CASHAVDRAWGYTF. In nucleotides, the CDR3 is TGTGCCAGTCATGCTGTGGACAGAGCTTGGGGCTACACCTTC. The chain combines TRBV6-1 with TRBJ1-2, with D perhaps matching TRBD1 (6 bases). There are 14 residues in the CDR3. Deletions cut 9 bases from V and 8 bases from J, with 22 bases between. Germline V CDR1 and CDR2: MNHNS, SASEGT.

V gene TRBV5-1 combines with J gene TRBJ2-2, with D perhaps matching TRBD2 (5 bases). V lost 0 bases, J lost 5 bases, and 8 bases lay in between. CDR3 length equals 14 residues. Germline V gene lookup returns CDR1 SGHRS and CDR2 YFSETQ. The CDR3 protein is CASSLVGRTGELFF. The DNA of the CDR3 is TGCGCCAGCAGCTTGGTGGGGAGAACCGGGGAGCTGTTTTTT.

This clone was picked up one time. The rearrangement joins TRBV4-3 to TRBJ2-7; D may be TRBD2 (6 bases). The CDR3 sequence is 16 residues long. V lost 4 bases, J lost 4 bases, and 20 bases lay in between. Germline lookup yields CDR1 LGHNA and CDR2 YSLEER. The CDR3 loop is CASSRRDPLGGYEQYF. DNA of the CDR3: TGCGCCAGCAGCCGGAGGGACCCGTTGGGTGGATACGAGCAGTACTTC.

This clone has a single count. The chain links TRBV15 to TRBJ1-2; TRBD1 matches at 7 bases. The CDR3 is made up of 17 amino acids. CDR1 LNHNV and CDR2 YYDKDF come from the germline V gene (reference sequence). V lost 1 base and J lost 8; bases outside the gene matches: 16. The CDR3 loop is CATSRVGQVGLNRGYTF. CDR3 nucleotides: TGTGCCACCAGCAGAGTTGGACAGGTGGGCCTTAATAGGGGCTACACCTTC. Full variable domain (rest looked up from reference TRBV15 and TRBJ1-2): DAMVIQNPRYQVTQFGKPVTLSCSQTLNHNVMYWYQQKSSQAPKLLFHYYDKDFNNEADTPDNFQSRRPNTSFCFLDIRSPGLGDTAMYLCATSRVGQVGLNRGYTFGSGTRLTVV.

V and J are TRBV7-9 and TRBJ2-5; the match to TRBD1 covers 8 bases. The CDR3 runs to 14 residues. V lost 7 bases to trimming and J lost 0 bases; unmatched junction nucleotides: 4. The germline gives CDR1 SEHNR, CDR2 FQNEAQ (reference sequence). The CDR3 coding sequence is TGTGCCAGCACCCGGACAGGGCACCAAGAGACCCAGTACTTC. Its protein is CASTRTGHQETQYF.

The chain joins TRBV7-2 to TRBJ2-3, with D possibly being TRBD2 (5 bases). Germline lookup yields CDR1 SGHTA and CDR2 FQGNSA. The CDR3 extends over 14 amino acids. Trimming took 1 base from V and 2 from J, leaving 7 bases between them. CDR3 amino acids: CASSLDGNTDTQYF. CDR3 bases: TGTGCCAGCAGCTTAGACGGGAACACAGATACGCAGTATTTT.

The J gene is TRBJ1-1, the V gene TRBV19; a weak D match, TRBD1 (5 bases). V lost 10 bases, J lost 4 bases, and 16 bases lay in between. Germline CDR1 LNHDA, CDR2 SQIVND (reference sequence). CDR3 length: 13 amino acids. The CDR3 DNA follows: TGTGCCACCAGGTGGGGCGGGGGCACTGAAGCTTTCTTT. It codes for CATRWGGGTEAFF.

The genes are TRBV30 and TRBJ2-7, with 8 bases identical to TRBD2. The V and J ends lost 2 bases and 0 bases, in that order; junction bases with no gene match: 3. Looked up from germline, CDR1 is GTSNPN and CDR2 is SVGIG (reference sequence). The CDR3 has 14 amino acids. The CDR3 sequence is CAWSSGGSSYEQYF. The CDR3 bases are TGTGCCTGGAGTTCGGGGGGGAGCTCCTACGAGCAGTACTTC.

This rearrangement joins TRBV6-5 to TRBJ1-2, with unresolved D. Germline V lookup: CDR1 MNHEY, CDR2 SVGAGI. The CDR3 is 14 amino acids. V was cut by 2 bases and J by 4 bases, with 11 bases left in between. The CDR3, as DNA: TGTGCCAGCAGTTACGGAGCCCAATTCTATGGCTACACCTTC. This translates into CASSYGAQFYGYTF.